This TCR beta chain was documented in a study of cytomegalovirus exposure and HLA in healthy donors. This CDR3 is built from 13 residues. From germline, CDR1 is GTSNPN and CDR2 SVGIG (reference sequence). J was trimmed by 6 bases and V by 4 bases; bases with no gene match: 6. Study findings and constraints: By HLA locus, TCR association rates varied in a later analysis, with DRB1 showing the most and HLA-C the fewest.

PCR amplification relied on 60 Vbeta primers (plus 13 Jbeta primers). The assay was immunoSEQ multiplex PCR, and TCRdb's table has in-frame clones only and misses some. The sample has 130,000 or so clones; just under 85% are singletons. With respect to this clone: Its antigen is as yet unknown.

The clonotype was recovered from a woman aged 40 to 49 in good health and CMV-seronegative. Source material: PBMCs. The V gene is TRBV30, the J gene TRBJ2-1; 7 bases match TRBD1. The CDR3 DNA follows: TGTGCCTGGAATCGAGCAGGGGGCAATGAGCAGTTCTTC. Its protein product is CAWNRAGGNEQFF.